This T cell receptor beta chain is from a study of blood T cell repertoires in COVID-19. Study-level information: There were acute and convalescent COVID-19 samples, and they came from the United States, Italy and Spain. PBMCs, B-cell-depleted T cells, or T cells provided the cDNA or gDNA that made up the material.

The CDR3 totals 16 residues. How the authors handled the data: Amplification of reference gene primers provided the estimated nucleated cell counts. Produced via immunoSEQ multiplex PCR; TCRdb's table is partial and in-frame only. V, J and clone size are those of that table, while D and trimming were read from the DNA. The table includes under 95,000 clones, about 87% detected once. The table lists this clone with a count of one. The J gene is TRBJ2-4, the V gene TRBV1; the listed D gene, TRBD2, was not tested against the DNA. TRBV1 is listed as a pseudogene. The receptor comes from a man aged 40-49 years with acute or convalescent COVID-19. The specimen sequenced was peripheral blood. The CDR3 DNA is TGCACCAGCAGCCAAGATGCCGAGCGGACGGTCGTTTATCAGTACTTC. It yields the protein CTSSQDAERTVVYQYF.